This is a list of T cell receptor beta chains from one sample in a study of cytomegalovirus exposure and HLA in healthy donors. Profiling relied on immunoSEQ multiplex PCR, and the TCRdb table lists in-frame clones only, not all of them. The sample shows approximately 70,000 clones, approximately 74% of them seen only once. The sequencing sample was made of PBMCs. These receptors were obtained from a woman in her twenties or thirties in good health and CMV-seropositive. The CDR3 runs from the conserved cysteine through the conserved F or W. The order of the fields is V gene, D gene, CDR3 length, J gene, clone size, CDR3 protein, CDR3 DNA. D genes are given only for firm matches. The size entry is marked missing in some rows and otherwise reads once, few, many or a size class.

>TRBV6-1|TRBD1|15|TRBJ2-5|-
CASSEWDRGGETQYF
TGTGCCAGCAGTGAATGGGACAGGGGGGGAGAGACCCAGTACTTC
>TRBV4-3|-|16|TRBJ1-2|-
CASSQDGTGQPYGYTF
TGCGCCAGCAGCCAAGATGGAACCGGACAGCCCTATGGCTACACCTTC
>TRBV19|TRBD1|13|TRBJ1-5|-
CASSIEGDRPQHF
TGTGCCAGTAGTATTGAGGGGGACAGGCCCCAGCATTTT
>TRBV18|TRBD1|13|TRBJ2-7|few
CASSPDRSYEQYF
TGTGCCAGCTCACCGGACAGGAGCTACGAGCAGTACTTC
>TRBV6-5|-|12|TRBJ1-5|-
CASSSPGQPQHF
TGTGCCAGCAGTTCCCCAGGCCAGCCCCAGCATTTT
>TRBV6-1|-|13|TRBJ1-5|few
CASRPQSTQPQHF
TGTGCCAGCAGACCACAGTCAACTCAGCCCCAGCATTTT
>TRBV4-2|TRBD1|16|TRBJ2-2|-
CASSDQGALDTGELFF
TGTGCCAGCAGCGACCAGGGGGCTCTGGACACCGGGGAGCTGTTTTTT
>TRBV6-5|TRBD1|15|TRBJ1-2|-
CASSYPGTDSHGYTF
TGTGCCAGCAGTTACCCCGGGACAGATTCTCATGGCTACACCTTC
>TRBV28|-|14|TRBJ1-2|-
CASSLGGANYGYTF
TGTGCCAGCAGTTTGGGAGGGGCAAACTATGGCTACACCTTC
>TRBV29-1|TRBD1|11|TRBJ1-5|-
CSVERGDRKHF
TGCAGCGTTGAACGAGGGGACAGAAAACATTTT
>TRBV6-5|TRBD1|14|TRBJ2-1|-
CASSYASRGKKQFF
TGTGCCAGCAGTTACGCTTCCAGGGGGAAGAAGCAGTTCTTC
>TRBV5-1|TRBD2|15|TRBJ2-1|-
CASSLWTSGSNEQFF
TGCGCCAGCAGCTTGTGGACTAGCGGGAGCAATGAGCAGTTCTTC
>TRBV28|TRBD2|15|TRBJ2-7|few
CASSPPISGSYEQYF
TGTGCCAGCAGTCCCCCGATTAGCGGGAGCTACGAGCAGTACTTC
>TRBV7-2|-|13|TRBJ2-2|few
CASSLGWERELFF
TGTGCCAGCAGCTTAGGCTGGGAGAGGGAGCTGTTTTTT